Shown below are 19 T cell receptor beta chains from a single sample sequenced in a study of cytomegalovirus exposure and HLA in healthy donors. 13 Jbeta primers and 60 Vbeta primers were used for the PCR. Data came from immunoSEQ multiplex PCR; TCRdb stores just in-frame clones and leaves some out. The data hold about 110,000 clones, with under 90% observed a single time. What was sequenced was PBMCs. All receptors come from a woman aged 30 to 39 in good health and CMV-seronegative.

CDR3: CAGGDRVNGYTF. Here the CDR3 DNA reads TGTGCCGGTGGGGACAGGGTGAATGGCTACACCTTC. This chain joins TRBV2 and TRBJ1-2; 9 positions agree with TRBD1. This CDR3 is 12 amino acids long. The V gene's germline CDR1 is SNHLY and CDR2 FYNNEI. The junction had 7 bases not matched to a gene; V was cut back by 11 bases and J by 6 bases.

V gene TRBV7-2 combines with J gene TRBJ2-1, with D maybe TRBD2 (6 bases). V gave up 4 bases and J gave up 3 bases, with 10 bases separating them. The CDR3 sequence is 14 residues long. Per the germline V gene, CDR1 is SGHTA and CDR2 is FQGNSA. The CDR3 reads CASSSRTIYNEQFF. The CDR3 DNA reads TGTGCCAGCAGCTCTAGGACTATCTACAATGAGCAGTTCTTC.

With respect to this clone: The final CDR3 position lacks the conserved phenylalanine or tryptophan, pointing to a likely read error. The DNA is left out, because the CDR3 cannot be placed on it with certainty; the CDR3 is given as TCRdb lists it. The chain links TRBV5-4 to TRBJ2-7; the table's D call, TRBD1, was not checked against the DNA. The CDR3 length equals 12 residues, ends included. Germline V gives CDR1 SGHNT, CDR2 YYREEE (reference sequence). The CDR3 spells CASSLDLVGLSL.

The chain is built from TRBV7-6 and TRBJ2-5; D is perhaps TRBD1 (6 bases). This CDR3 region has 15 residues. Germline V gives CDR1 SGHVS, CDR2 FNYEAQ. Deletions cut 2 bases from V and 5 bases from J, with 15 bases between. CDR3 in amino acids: CASSLSRLGGETQYF. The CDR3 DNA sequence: TGTGCCAGCAGCTTAAGTCGGCTAGGGGGTGAGACCCAGTACTTC.

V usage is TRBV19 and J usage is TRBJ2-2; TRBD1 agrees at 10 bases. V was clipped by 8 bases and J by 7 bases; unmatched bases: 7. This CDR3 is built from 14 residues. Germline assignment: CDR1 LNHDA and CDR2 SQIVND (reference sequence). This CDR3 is CASQTGTGVGELFF. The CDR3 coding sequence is TGTGCCAGTCAGACCGGGACAGGGGTCGGGGAGCTGTTTTTT. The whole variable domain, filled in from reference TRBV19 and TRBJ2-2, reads DGGITQSPKYLFRKEGQNVTLSCEQNLNHDAMYWYRQDPGQGLRLIYYSQIVNDFQKGDIAEGYSVSREKKESFPLTVTSAQKNPTAFYLCASQTGTGVGELFFGEGSRLTVL.

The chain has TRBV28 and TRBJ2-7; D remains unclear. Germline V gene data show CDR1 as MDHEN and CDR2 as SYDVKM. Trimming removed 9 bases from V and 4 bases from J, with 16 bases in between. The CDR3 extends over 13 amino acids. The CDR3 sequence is CASQTPAPYEQYF. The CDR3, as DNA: TGTGCCAGTCAGACTCCTGCCCCGTACGAGCAGTACTTC.

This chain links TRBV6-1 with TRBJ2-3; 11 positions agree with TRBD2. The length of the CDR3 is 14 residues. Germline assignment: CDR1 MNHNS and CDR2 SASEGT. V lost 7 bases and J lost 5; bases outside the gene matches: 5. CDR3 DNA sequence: TGTGCCAGCATACTAGCGGGAGTTGGAGATACGCAGTATTTT. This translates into CASILAGVGDTQYF.

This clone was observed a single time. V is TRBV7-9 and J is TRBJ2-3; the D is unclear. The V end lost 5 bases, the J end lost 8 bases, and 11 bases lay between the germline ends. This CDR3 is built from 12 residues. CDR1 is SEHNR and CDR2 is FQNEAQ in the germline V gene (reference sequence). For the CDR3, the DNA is TGTGCCAGCAGCCTTCTATATGGTACGCAGTATTTT. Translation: CASSLLYGTQYF.

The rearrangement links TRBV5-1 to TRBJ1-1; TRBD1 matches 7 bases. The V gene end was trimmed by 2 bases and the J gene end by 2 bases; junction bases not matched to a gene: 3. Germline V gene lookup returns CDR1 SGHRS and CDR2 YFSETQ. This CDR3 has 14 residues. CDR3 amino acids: CASSFTGVNTEAFF. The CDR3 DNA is TGCGCCAGCAGCTTCACAGGGGTCAACACTGAAGCTTTCTTT.

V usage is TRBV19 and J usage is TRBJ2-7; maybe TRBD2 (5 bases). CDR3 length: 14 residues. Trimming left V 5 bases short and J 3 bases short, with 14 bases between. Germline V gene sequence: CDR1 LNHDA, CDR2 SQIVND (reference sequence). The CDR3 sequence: CASSLQTGVYEQYF. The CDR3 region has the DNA TGTGCCAGTAGTCTCCAGACCGGGGTCTACGAGCAGTACTTC.

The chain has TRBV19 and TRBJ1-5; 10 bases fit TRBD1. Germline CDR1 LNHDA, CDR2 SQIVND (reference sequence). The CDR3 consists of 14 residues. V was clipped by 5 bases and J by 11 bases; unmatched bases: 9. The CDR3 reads CASSFGQGVVAQHF. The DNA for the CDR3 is TGTGCCAGTAGTTTCGGACAGGGGGTAGTGGCCCAGCATTTT.

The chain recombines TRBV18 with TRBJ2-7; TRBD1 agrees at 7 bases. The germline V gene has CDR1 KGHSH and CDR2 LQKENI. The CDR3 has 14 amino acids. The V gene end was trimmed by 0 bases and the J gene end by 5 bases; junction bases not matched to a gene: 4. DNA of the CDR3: TGTGCCAGCTCACCACCGGGGACAGTCCACGAGCAGTACTTC. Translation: CASSPPGTVHEQYF.

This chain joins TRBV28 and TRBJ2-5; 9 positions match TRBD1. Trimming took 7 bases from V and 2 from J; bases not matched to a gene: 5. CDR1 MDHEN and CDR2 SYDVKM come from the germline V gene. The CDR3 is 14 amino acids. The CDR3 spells CASTIDRGQETQYF. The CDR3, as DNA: TGTGCCAGCACCATCGACAGGGGGCAAGAGACCCAGTACTTC.

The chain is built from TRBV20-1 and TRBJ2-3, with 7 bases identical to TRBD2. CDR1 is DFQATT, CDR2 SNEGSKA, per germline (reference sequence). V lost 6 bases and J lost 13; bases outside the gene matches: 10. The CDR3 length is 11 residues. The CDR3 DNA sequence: TGCAGTGCCCCCGTTGTTGCGGGAGAGTATTTT. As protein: CSAPVVAGEYF.

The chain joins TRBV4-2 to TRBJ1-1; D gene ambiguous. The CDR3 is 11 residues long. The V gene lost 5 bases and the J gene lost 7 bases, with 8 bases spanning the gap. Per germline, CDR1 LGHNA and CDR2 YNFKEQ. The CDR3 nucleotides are TGTGCCAGCAGCTCTCGTAATGAAGCTTTCTTT. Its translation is CASSSRNEAFF.

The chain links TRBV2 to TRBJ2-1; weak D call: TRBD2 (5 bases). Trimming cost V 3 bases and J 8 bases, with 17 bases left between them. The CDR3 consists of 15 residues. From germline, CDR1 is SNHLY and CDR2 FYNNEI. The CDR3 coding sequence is TGTGCCAGCAGTGAGACCTCTAGCAAGAGCGATGAGCAGTTCTTC. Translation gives CASSETSSKSDEQFF. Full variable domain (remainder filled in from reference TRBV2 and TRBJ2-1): EPEVTQTPSHQVTQMGQEVILRCVPISNHLYFYWYRQILGQKVEFLVSFYNNEISEKSEIFDDQFSVERPDGSNFTLKIRSTKLEDSAMYFCASSETSSKSDEQFFGPGTRLTVL.

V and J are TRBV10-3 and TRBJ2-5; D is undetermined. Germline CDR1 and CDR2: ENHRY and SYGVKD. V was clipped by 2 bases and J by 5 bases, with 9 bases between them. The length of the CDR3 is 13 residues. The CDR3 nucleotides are TGTGCCATCAGTGAGAGGTTCGGGGAGACCCAGTACTTC. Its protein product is CAISERFGETQYF.

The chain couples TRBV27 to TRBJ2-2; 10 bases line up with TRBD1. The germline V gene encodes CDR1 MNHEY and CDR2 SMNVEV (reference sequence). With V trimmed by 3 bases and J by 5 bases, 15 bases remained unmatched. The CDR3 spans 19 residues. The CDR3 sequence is CASSFIRRDRGGGTGELFF. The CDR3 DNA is TGTGCCAGCAGTTTTATTAGGCGGGACAGGGGTGGCGGGACCGGGGAGCTGTTTTTT.

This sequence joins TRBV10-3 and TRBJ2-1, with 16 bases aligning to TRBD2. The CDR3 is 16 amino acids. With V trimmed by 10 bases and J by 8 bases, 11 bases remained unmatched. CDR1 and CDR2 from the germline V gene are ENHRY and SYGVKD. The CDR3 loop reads CATVPGLAGGRYEQFF. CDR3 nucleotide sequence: TGTGCCACCGTCCCGGGACTAGCGGGAGGGCGATATGAGCAGTTCTTC.